This section outlines one TCR beta chain sequence together with its context. As yet, its antigen is unknown. The data belong to a study of cytomegalovirus exposure and HLA in healthy donors. Data came from immunoSEQ multiplex PCR; TCRdb stores just in-frame clones and leaves some out. The profile shows 150,000 to 200,000 clones, 84% of them singletons. CDR1 is SGHDT, CDR2 YYEEEE, per germline. Unmatched junction bases numbered 9, after V lost 2 bases and J lost 10 bases. The CDR3 covers 14 residues. Whole-study findings and limits: In vitro testing confirmed a few CMV-associated chains as specific for CMV antigens.

The genes are TRBV5-6 and TRBJ1-1; 9 positions agree with TRBD1. The sequenced sample consisted of PBMCs. The TCR comes from a young man in good health and CMV-seropositive. DNA of the CDR3: TGTGCCAGCAGCTTTGGGGGGGACAGGGTGGGAGCTTTCTTT. Residues: CASSFGGDRVGAFF.